These 7 T cell receptor beta chains originate from one sample sequenced in a study of T-cell reconstitution after alpha-beta-depleted transplantation in children (TCRdb year 2016). Preparation of the library involved PCR. Sequencing was carried out with an Illumina HiSeq 2500. To normalize quantification of the TCRbeta repertoire, the TCR libraries were built with molecular barcoding that relied on unique molecular identifiers. Clones were called with MiXCR by TCRdb after fastp trimmed the public reads at Q25, and only in-frame beta chains were retained. Rows are unified per CDR3 protein, each entry keeping the most common DNA and genes. Recorded for this sample are around 80,000 distinct CDR3 sequences; roughly 18% of them occurred a single time. Clones ranked in the top ten supply around half of the sample. The treatment or condition label here, explained by the study, means: allogeneic hematopoietic cell transplantation with graft depleted of TCRalphabeta T cells and CD19 B cells.

Sequencing was performed on PBMCs, mostly from graft donor cells, taken 360 days after TCRalphabeta/CD19-depleted stem cell transplant. Source of these receptors: a male patient between 2 and 15 years old who had a stem cell transplant for acute lymphoblastic leukemia, so the T cells may come from the graft donor.

In this sample, this clonotype turned up many times. This chain connects TRBV5-1 to TRBJ2-7, with TRBD2 matching over 7 bases. CDR1 SGHRS and CDR2 YFSETQ come from the germline V gene. The junction had 4 bases not matched to a gene; V was cut back by 1 base and J by 3 bases. This CDR3 comprises 14 residues. The CDR3 coding sequence is TGCGCCAGCAGCTTGAGGCGGGAGAACTACGAGCAGTACTTC. Translated: CASSLRRENYEQYF.

This chain joins TRBV12-3 or TRBV12-4 and TRBJ2-5, with 14 nucleotides matching TRBD2. J lost 5 bases, V lost 7 bases, and 9 bases had no gene match. The CDR3 loop spans 16 amino acids. In nucleotides, the CDR3 is TGTGCCAGCACCATGACTAGCGGGAGGGCCGGGGAGACCCAGTACTTC. Protein: CASTMTSGRAGETQYF.

A few counts support this clonotype. This rearrangement joins TRBV20-1 to TRBJ2-3; TRBD2 aligns across 7 bases. Germline V gives CDR1 DFQATT, CDR2 SNEGSKA (reference sequence). This CDR3 region has 16 residues. Losses at the gene ends were 1 base for V and 4 bases for J; bases not matched to a gene: 11. CDR3 residues: CSARAGRLAAPDTQYF. CDR3 DNA sequence: TGCAGTGCTAGAGCTGGGAGACTAGCCGCCCCAGATACGCAGTATTTT.

V usage is TRBV4-2 and J usage is TRBJ2-5, with 8 bases matching TRBD2. The CDR3 has 16 amino acids. V was pared by 1 base and J by 3 bases, with 7 bases of the junction left unmatched. Germline V CDR1 and CDR2: LGHNA, YNFKEQ. DNA for the CDR3: TGTGCCAGCAGCCAAGCAAGCGGGAGCGGGGAAGAGACCCAGTACTTC. It yields the protein CASSQASGSGEETQYF.

The chain employs TRBV15 and TRBJ2-1, with 10 nucleotides matching TRBD2. After removal of 3 bases from V and 2 bases from J, the junction contained 4 bases not matched to a gene. From germline, CDR1 is LNHNV and CDR2 YYDKDF (reference sequence). The CDR3 extends over 16 amino acids. CDR3 DNA: TGTGCCACCAGCAGGCGAGCGGGAGGGCCCTACAATGAGCAGTTCTTC. The encoded protein is CATSRRAGGPYNEQFF.

The chain links TRBV5-1 to TRBJ2-1, with D hard to call. This CDR3 has 14 residues. The germline V gene has CDR1 SGHRS and CDR2 YFSETQ. V lost 4 bases to trimming and J lost 0 bases, with 8 bases between them. For the CDR3, the DNA is TGCGCCAGCAGCGCCGTTAGCTCCTACAATGAGCAGTTCTTC. Its protein is CASSAVSSYNEQFF.

This clonotype was detected a few times. This chain uses TRBV25-1 with TRBJ2-7; 10 nucleotides agree with TRBD1. Germline values: CDR1 MGHDK, CDR2 SYGVNS. V trimming: 2 bases; J trimming: 3 bases; junction bases outside the gene matches: 7. The CDR3 consists of 16 residues. CDR3 DNA: TGTGCCAGCAGTGAAGGATTCTGGACAGGGGGCTACGAGCAGTACTTC. Translated, it gives CASSEGFWTGGYEQYF.